The 10 T cell receptor beta chains listed next were all sequenced from one sample in a study of cytomegalovirus exposure and HLA in healthy donors. The PCR employed 60 Vbeta primers together with 13 Jbeta primers. Profiled with immunoSEQ multiplex PCR; TCRdb holds only in-frame clones, not every one. The sample consists of over 120,000 clones, roughly 80% of them appearing once. The sequenced sample was PBMCs. These receptors originate from a man in his forties in good health and CMV-seronegative.

This sequence joins TRBV9 and TRBJ2-1; weak D call: TRBD1 (5 bases). This CDR3 has 14 residues. The ends were cut back, 1 base at V and 6 bases at J, with 11 bases in the middle. Germline V CDR1 and CDR2: SGDLS, YYNGEE. The CDR3 sequence is CASSVLQEPNEQFF. CDR3 sequence (DNA): TGTGCCAGCAGCGTACTACAGGAACCCAATGAGCAGTTCTTC.

J is TRBJ1-2 and V is TRBV19; D unresolved. Germline values: CDR1 LNHDA, CDR2 SQIVND (reference sequence). V was shortened by 5 bases and J by 8 bases, with 15 bases between the two germline ends. This CDR3 is 13 amino acids long. The CDR3 protein is CASSLASAVGYTF. In nucleotides, the CDR3 is TGTGCCAGTAGTTTAGCCTCTGCGGTAGGCTACACCTTC.

The chain combines TRBV30 with TRBJ2-2; the D gene is possibly TRBD2 (5 bases). This CDR3 contains 16 residues. Trimming took off 0 bases at V and 6 bases at J, with 17 bases between the two ends. Germline CDR1 and CDR2: GTSNPN and SVGIG (reference sequence). The CDR3 reads CAWSVAEREASGELFF. The CDR3 DNA reads TGTGCCTGGAGTGTAGCGGAAAGGGAAGCCTCCGGGGAGCTGTTTTTT.

The V gene is TRBV27, the J gene TRBJ1-6; 8 bases map to TRBD1. V shed 3 bases, J shed 7 bases, and the junction held 8 bases outside the gene matches. The CDR3 is 16 amino acids. CDR1 is MNHEY and CDR2 is SMNVEV in the germline V gene (reference sequence). CDR3 coding DNA: TGTGCCAGCAGTTTCCTCGTCGACAGGGGAAATTCACCCCTCCACTTT. This codes for CASSFLVDRGNSPLHF.

The genes are TRBV10-1 and TRBJ2-7; possible D gene TRBD2, 5 bases. V dropped 3 bases and J dropped 0 bases, with 6 bases sitting between them. The germline V gene encodes CDR1 WNHNN and CDR2 SYGVQD (reference sequence). This CDR3 is 13 amino acids long. Here the CDR3 DNA reads TGCGCCAGCAGTGAAGGGAGCTCCTACGAGCAGTACTTC. Amino acids: CASSEGSSYEQYF.

The genes are TRBV7-2 and TRBJ2-7, with D possibly matching TRBD1 (6 bases). The CDR3 has 13 residues. V lost 6 bases to trimming and J lost 7 bases, with 16 bases between them. Germline CDR1 SGHTA, CDR2 FQGNSA. The CDR3 coding sequence is TGTGCCAGCAGGGACACAGGGATCGTAGAGCAGTACTTC. Translation: CASRDTGIVEQYF.

The chain employs TRBV19 and TRBJ2-7; maybe TRBD1 (5 bases). V was cut by 5 bases and J by 0 bases, with 11 bases left in between. The CDR3 runs to 14 residues. Germline V gene sequence: CDR1 LNHDA, CDR2 SQIVND (reference sequence). CDR3 sequence (DNA): TGTGCCAGTAGTTATGACAGAAGCTCCTACGAGCAGTACTTC. It codes for CASSYDRSSYEQYF.

The chain is built from TRBV7-2 and TRBJ2-7; the match to TRBD1 covers 8 bases. This CDR3 region has 13 residues. With 7 bases clipped from V and 1 base from J, the junction kept 3 bases outside the gene matches. CDR1 is SGHTA, CDR2 FQGNSA, per germline. CDR3 nucleotides: TGTGCCAGCAACCGACAGGGGTCCTACGAGCAGTACTTC. Translating gives CASNRQGSYEQYF.

This clone occurred a few times. The chain combines TRBV9 with TRBJ2-5, with D possibly being TRBD2 (5 bases). Germline values: CDR1 SGDLS, CDR2 YYNGEE. The V end lost 0 bases, the J end lost 1 base, and 10 bases lay between the germline ends. CDR3 length: 15 residues. The CDR3 DNA reads as TGTGCCAGCAGCGTAGCTAGCCGGTCCCAAGAGACCCAGTACTTC. Translated: CASSVASRSQETQYF.

This clone was picked up one time. This chain connects TRBV27 to TRBJ2-4, with D perhaps matching TRBD2 (5 bases). The CDR3 runs to 16 residues. V shed 7 bases and J shed 0 bases, with 16 bases lying between them. Germline loops: CDR1 MNHEY, CDR2 SMNVEV (reference sequence). CDR3 sequence (DNA): TGTGCCAGCAAGGAGTTCTCTGGACTAGCCAAAAACATTCAGTACTTC. Translation: CASKEFSGLAKNIQYF.